These T cell receptor beta chains were read from a single sample in a study of T-cell memory formation after mild COVID-19. Via MiXCR, TCRdb re-called the 5' RACE reads, giving one row per CDR3 protein. The data contain some 49,000 distinct CDR3 sequences, roughly 27% of them seen just once; the ten biggest clones take up around 45%. Specimen: PBMCs or a T cell subset sorted from them (not recorded which). Source of these receptors: a man aged 18 to 30 who had mild COVID-19 (a few samples of this study predate the infection). Cell type and time point are not known. The CDR3 runs from the conserved cysteine through the conserved F or W. The D gene is left open where the match is weak. Rows may omit the clone size; those that give it use once, few, many or a size class.

v_call	j_call	clone_size	d_call	cdr3_nt	cdr3_aa
TRBV4-1	TRBJ2-3	few	TRBD1	TGCGCCAGCAGCCAAGATCCAGGGGGCGTTGCTTCCACAGATACGCAGTATTTT	CASSQDPGGVASTDTQYF
TRBV12-3/TRBV12-4	TRBJ2-1	many	TRBD1	TGTGCCAGCATAGGGGGCCCCGAGTACAATGAGCAGTTCTTC	CASIGGPEYNEQFF
TRBV9	TRBJ1-3	few	TRBD1	TGTGCCAGCAGCGTTTATCCCAATGGGGACAGTATAACTGGAAACACCATATATTTT	CASSVYPNGDSITGNTIYF
TRBV6-6	TRBJ1-2	.	.	TGTGCCAGCAGTGACCGACAGGAGGAGGATGGCTACACCTTC	CASSDRQEEDGYTF
TRBV13	TRBJ2-1	few	.	TGTGCCAGCAGCTTACTGGCCAAACCGAATGAGCAGTTCTTC	CASSLLAKPNEQFF
TRBV9	TRBJ2-7	once	TRBD1	TGTGCCAGCAGCGCTGACGGGACAGCTGAGCAGTACTTC	CASSADGTAEQYF
TRBV20-1	TRBJ2-7	.	TRBD1	TGCAGTGCGGAAGCCTCCGGGACAGCCCCCTACGAGCAGTACTTC	CSAEASGTAPYEQYF
TRBV6-5	TRBJ2-7	.	TRBD2	TGTGCCAGCAGCTATCGGGGGGACTCCTACGAGCAGTACTTC	CASSYRGDSYEQYF
TRBV20-1	TRBJ2-2	.	.	TGCAGTGCTAGAGATTTACGGACCGAGGACACCGGGGAGCTGTTTTTT	CSARDLRTEDTGELFF
TRBV2	TRBJ1-1	.	.	TGTGCCAGCAGTGACTGGGCTGGAGGGTTAGGTACTGAAGCTTTCTTT	CASSDWAGGLGTEAFF
TRBV27	TRBJ1-1	.	.	TGTGCCAGCAGTTTAACGGTGAACACTGAAGCTTTCTTT	CASSLTVNTEAFF
TRBV5-1	TRBJ2-7	few	TRBD2	TGCGCCAGCAGCCAATGGGAGGGGAGGGAGCAGTACTTC	CASSQWEGREQYF
TRBV7-6	TRBJ2-1	.	TRBD2	TGTGCCAGCAGCTCACTAGCGGGGGGAACACATAATGAGCAGTTCTTC	CASSSLAGGTHNEQFF
TRBV20-1	TRBJ2-1	few	.	TGCAGTGCGGAGGTCGAGAGGGATCGGTATGAGCAGTTCTTC	CSAEVERDRYEQFF
TRBV20-1	TRBJ2-1	.	TRBD1	TGCAGTGCTAGAGGCTCTAAGGACAGGGACAATGAGCAGTTCTTC	CSARGSKDRDNEQFF
TRBV6-2/TRBV6-3	TRBJ1-2	few	.	TGTGCCAGCAGTTACCGCGGGACCGGGGTTGATGGCTACACCTTC	CASSYRGTGVDGYTF
TRBV10-2	TRBJ1-1	.	.	TGCGCCAGCATCAAAGTCGTCGGGGCCCTCGAGCCGACAGCTTTCTTT	CASIKVVGALEPTAFF
TRBV7-6	TRBJ2-3	.	.	TGTGCCAGCAGCTTAACAGGGTCCACAGATACGCAGTATTTT	CASSLTGSTDTQYF
TRBV5-1	TRBJ2-5	.	.	TGCGCCAGCAGCGGCGGCCTACGTGAAGTCGAGACCCAGTACTTC	CASSGGLREVETQYF
TRBV11-3	TRBJ2-1	.	TRBD2	TGTGCCAGCAGCTTTAGCGGGGCTGAGCAGTTCTTC	CASSFSGAEQFF